This passage covers 8 T cell receptor beta chains from one sample sequenced in a study of post-analysis software for immune sequencing data. Researchers reported that TCR beta cDNA libraries carried unique molecular identifiers. MiXCR, run by TCRdb on the PCR reads, gives a single entry per CDR3 protein. The sample shows hundreds of thousands of distinct CDR3 sequences, about 53% of them seen only once. The antigens for these receptors are not known. Study-wide findings and caveats: A handful of TRBV segments were significantly more frequent in patients than in controls. TRBV5-6, TRBV5-1 and TRBV20-1 were among these segments.

Input material: blood. These receptors were collected from a girl aged 10 to 17 with multiple sclerosis.

This chain links TRBV18 with TRBJ2-7, with D possibly matching TRBD1 (5 bases). The V end was cut by 1 base, the J end by 2 bases, with 9 bases between. Germline CDR1 reads KGHSH; CDR2 reads LQKENI. The CDR3 loop spans 14 amino acids. As DNA, the CDR3 is TGTGCCAGCTCACCACTGGACATGCCCTACGAGCAGTACTTC. It specifies CASSPLDMPYEQYF. Full variable domain (rest looked up from reference TRBV18 and TRBJ2-7): NAGVMQNPRHLVRRRGQEARLRCSPMKGHSHVYWYRQLPEEGLKFMVYLQKENIIDESGMPKERFSAEFPKEGPSILRIQQVVRGDSAAYFCASSPLDMPYEQYFGPGTRLTVT.

The chain has TRBV15 and TRBJ2-4; perhaps TRBD1 as D (5 bases). This CDR3 has 17 residues. Germline V gene lookup returns CDR1 LNHNV and CDR2 YYDKDF (reference sequence). V lost 0 bases and J 3 bases, leaving 15 bases between the germline ends. The CDR3 loop reads CATSRDSPQGGKNIQYF. The DNA for the CDR3 is TGTGCCACCAGCAGAGATTCCCCCCAGGGTGGCAAAAACATTCAGTACTTC.

This clonotype was found a few times. The chain uses TRBV6-1 and TRBJ2-1; D unclear. The CDR3 runs to 13 residues. Trimming removed 7 bases from V and 3 bases from J, with 10 bases in between. Germline-derived CDR1 and CDR2 are MNHNS and SASEGT. The CDR3 region is CASKSGSYNEQFF. The CDR3 DNA sequence: TGTGCCAGCAAGAGTGGCAGCTACAATGAGCAGTTCTTC.

This chain connects TRBV30 to TRBJ1-1; a possible D gene is TRBD1 (5 bases). The CDR3 has 15 amino acids. V lost 2 bases to trimming and J lost 7 bases, with 20 bases between them. CDR1 GTSNPN and CDR2 SVGIG come from the germline V gene (reference sequence). The CDR3 nucleotides read TGTGCCTGGAGTTATCCCGGGGCCCCCGACGGTGAAGCTTTCTTT. This gives the protein CAWSYPGAPDGEAFF.

The chain has TRBV12-3 or TRBV12-4 and TRBJ2-1; 12 nucleotides agree with TRBD2. Losses at the gene ends were 5 bases for V and 6 bases for J; bases not matched to a gene: 14. The CDR3 has 18 amino acids. CDR3 protein: CASSQGLAGGTLGNEQFF. The CDR3 region has the DNA TGTGCCAGCAGTCAAGGTCTAGCGGGGGGGACCCTGGGCAATGAGCAGTTCTTC.

This clonotype was seen only once. The gene calls are TRBV11-2 and TRBJ2-7, with D possibly being TRBD1 (5 bases). Per germline, CDR1 SGHAT and CDR2 FQNNGV. Deletions cut 5 bases from V and 5 bases from J, with 16 bases between. This CDR3 is built from 14 residues. Here the CDR3 reads CASSPIFRANEQYF. CDR3 nucleotide sequence: TGTGCCAGCAGCCCAATATTCAGGGCCAACGAGCAGTACTTC.

The chain combines TRBV5-1 with TRBJ2-1; 7 nucleotides agree with TRBD2. From germline, CDR1 is SGHRS and CDR2 YFSETQ. V shed 2 bases, J shed 3 bases, and the junction held 5 bases outside the gene matches. CDR3 length equals 15 residues. CDR3 protein: CASSLAGNFYNEQFF. The CDR3 DNA reads TGCGCCAGCAGCTTAGCGGGGAACTTCTACAATGAGCAGTTCTTC.

The V and J genes are TRBV5-1 and TRBJ2-4; 7 bases line up with TRBD1. The J call could be wrong; TRBJ2-7 is a better fit for the DNA end. CDR3 length equals 15 residues. The germline V gene has CDR1 SGHRS and CDR2 YFSETQ. The CDR3 reads CASSLGQSYAYEQYF. The CDR3 coding sequence is TGCGCCAGCAGCCTGGGACAGAGTTACGCCTACGAGCAGTACTTC.